The clone carrying this TCR beta chain was observed at least ten times. This sample stems from a study of T cells in Graves' hyperthyroidism and ophthalmopathy. On the study more broadly: At the time of initial diagnosis and before any treatment, peripheral blood was collected.

Patients showing uncontrolled infection, other autoimmune disease, pregnancy or lactation were ineligible. CDR3 length equals 15 residues. V gave up 4 bases and J gave up 6 bases; unmatched junction bases: 9. Amplification yielded TCR beta CDR3 regions, with RNA transcripts as the source. TCR CDR3 regions were first amplified by RT-PCR with HTBI primers. From the multiplex PCR reads, TCRdb called clonotypes with MiXCR, one entry per CDR3 protein. Among hundreds of thousands of distinct CDR3 sequences, roughly 17% were seen once, and the ten largest hold 3% to 4%. This chain connects TRBV12-3 or TRBV12-4 to TRBJ2-1, with 7 bases fitting TRBD2. The source is a woman under 40 with Graves' hyperthyroidism. Sequenced: blood. The CDR3 reads CASSSTGGSGNEQFF. In DNA, the CDR3 is TGTGCCAGCAGTTCGACGGGGGGAAGCGGCAATGAGCAGTTCTTC.